This T cell receptor beta chain came from a study of response to subunit inactivated influenza vaccine. TCRdb ran MiXCR on the RT-PCR reads and lists one entry per CDR3 protein. The sample consists of a few hundred thousand distinct CDR3 sequences, 12% to 15% of them appearing once. The V and J ends lost 5 bases and 0 bases, in that order; junction bases with no gene match: 8. The CDR3 covers 17 residues. Looked up from germline, CDR1 is SGHTA and CDR2 is FQGNSA. General study findings and limits: The authors proposed limited new T cell recruitment per seasonal influenza vaccination.

This clonotype has just a few counts. The antigen is undetermined. The sample in question was PBMCs from blood, obtained 11 to 12 days after vaccination. The clonotype was recovered from a man between 45 and 60 years old who received an inactivated influenza vaccine. The rearrangement links TRBV7-2 to TRBJ1-4; 8 bases match TRBD1. CDR3 bases: TGTGCCAGCAGCACCCGACAGGGGATTGCAACTAATGAAAAACTGTTTTTT. It yields the protein CASSTRQGIATNEKLFF. Using reference TRBV7-2 and TRBJ1-4 for the parts outside the CDR3, the full variable domain is GAGVSQSPSNKVTEKGKDVELRCDPISGHTALYWYRQSLGQGLEFLIYFQGNSAPDKSGLPSDRFSAERTGGSVSTLTIQRTQQEDSAVYLCASSTRQGIATNEKLFFGSGTQLSVL.